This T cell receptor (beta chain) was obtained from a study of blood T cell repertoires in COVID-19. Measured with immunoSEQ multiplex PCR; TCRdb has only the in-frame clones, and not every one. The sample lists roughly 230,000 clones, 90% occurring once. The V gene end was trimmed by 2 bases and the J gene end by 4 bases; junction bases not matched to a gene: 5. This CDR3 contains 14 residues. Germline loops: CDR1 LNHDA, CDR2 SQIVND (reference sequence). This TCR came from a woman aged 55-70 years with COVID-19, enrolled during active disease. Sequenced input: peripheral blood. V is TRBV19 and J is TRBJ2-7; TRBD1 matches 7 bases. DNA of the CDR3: TGTGCCAGTAGTATAAGGGGGCTGGGATACGAGCAGTACTTC. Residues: CASSIRGLGYEQYF.